The entry that follows covers one T cell receptor (beta chain) sequence. Its antigen remains unidentified. MiXCR was run by TCRdb on the 5' RACE reads, yielding one entry per CDR3 protein. The profile shows tens of thousands of distinct CDR3 sequences, 5% to 6.5% of them singletons. This record belongs to a study of early T cells in non-severe SARS-CoV-2 infection. Whole-study findings and limits: Private and CD4 specificities were missed by VDJdb matching, which favored anti-spike CD8 responses.

The sequenced sample was whole blood, obtained at baseline. This clonotype originated in an adult who was a healthcare worker with PCR-confirmed SARS-CoV-2 infection or an uninfected control (not recorded which).

CDR3 coding DNA: TGCGCCAGCAGTGATCCCATGAATGGCGGCGCGCCAACGGATGAGCAGTTCTTC. It codes for CASSDPMNGGAPTDEQFF. The chain links TRBV10-1 to TRBJ2-1; D call uncertain. V was cut by 3 bases and J by 8 bases, with 26 bases left in between. From germline, CDR1 is WNHNN and CDR2 SYGVQD (reference sequence). The CDR3 is 18 amino acids.